The rows below give T cell receptor beta chains drawn from one sample of a study of cytomegalovirus exposure and HLA in healthy donors. TCRdb's table, derived via immunoSEQ multiplex PCR, lists solely in-frame clones and lacks some. Among 95,000 to 150,000 clones, about 80% were seen once, and the ten largest hold about 1.8%. The specimen was PBMCs. These receptors were collected from a man younger than 35 in good health and CMV-seronegative. The CDR3 runs from the conserved cysteine through the conserved F or W. A D gene is named only where the DNA matches it firmly. Rows may omit the clone size; those that give it use once, few, many or a size class.

j_call d_call clone_size v_call cdr3_aa cdr3_nt
TRBJ2-7 . . TRBV6-6 CASVGATNPSEQYF TGTGCCAGCGTAGGTGCGACAAACCCCTCCGAGCAGTACTTC
TRBJ1-1 . . TRBV6-5 CASSFSTANTEAFF TGTGCCAGCAGTTTCTCGACAGCGAACACTGAAGCTTTCTTT
TRBJ2-1 . . TRBV7-2 CASSLGHVGTFF TGTGCCAGCAGCTTGGGACATGTGGGGACATTCTTC
TRBJ2-3 TRBD2 . TRBV7-9 CASSQTSGDSTDTQYF TGTGCCAGCAGCCAAACTAGCGGGGATAGCACAGATACGCAGTATTTT
TRBJ1-5 . . TRBV18 CASSPFGDQPQHF TGTGCCAGCTCACCATTCGGGGATCAGCCCCAGCATTTT
TRBJ1-6 TRBD1 few TRBV7-9 CSSSSPTGVITLNSPLHF TGTTCCAGCAGCTCCCCGACAGGGGTCATTACCTTAAATTCACCCCTCCACTTT
TRBJ2-3 TRBD2 . TRBV27 CASSSERGVWTDTQYF TGTGCCAGCAGTTCGGAGCGGGGTGTTTGGACAGATACGCAGTATTTT
TRBJ2-7 TRBD1 . TRBV18 CASSPAFAGGRYEQYF TGTGCCAGCTCACCGGCCTTCGCAGGGGGTCGATACGAGCAGTACTTC
TRBJ2-5 TRBD2 . TRBV6-5 CASSWERGGYQETQYF TGTGCCAGCAGTTGGGAGCGGGGGGGGTACCAAGAGACCCAGTACTTC
TRBJ1-3 TRBD1 . TRBV18 CASSGTAGNTIYF TGTGCCAGCTCAGGGACAGCTGGAAACACCATATATTTT
TRBJ1-4 . once TRBV10-1 CASQFTTNEKLFF TGCGCCAGCCAATTCACAACTAATGAAAAACTGTTTTTT
TRBJ2-3 . . TRBV18 CASSPFAGDGTDTQYF TGTGCCAGCTCACCATTCGCAGGGGATGGCACAGATACGCAGTATTTT
TRBJ1-1 . . TRBV6-1 CASTLAEGITEAFF TGTGCCAGCACCCTAGCGGAGGGGATCACTGAAGCTTTCTTT
TRBJ2-7 . . TRBV5-6 CASSLSEWTALFSFYEQYF TGTGCCAGCAGCTTGTCGGAATGGACAGCCCTCTTTTCTTTCTACGAGCAGTACTTC
TRBJ2-3 . . TRBV7-9 CASSGLGLDTQYF TGTGCCAGCAGCGGTCTGGGGCTAGATACGCAGTATTTT
TRBJ1-1 . . TRBV19 CASSIPQGGETEAFF TGTGCCAGTAGTATCCCACAGGGTGGGGAAACTGAAGCTTTCTTT
TRBJ2-3 . . TRBV4-3 CASSRVDSSTDTQYF TGCGCCAGCAGCCGGGTGGACTCTAGCACAGATACGCAGTATTTT
TRBJ2-1 TRBD1 . TRBV19 CASSIGQGANNEQFF TGTGCCAGTAGTATAGGACAGGGGGCAAACAATGAGCAGTTCTTC
TRBJ1-1 . . TRBV25-1 CASGEQVGDTEAFF TGTGCCAGCGGAGAACAGGTAGGGGACACTGAAGCTTTCTTT
TRBJ2-1 TRBD2 . TRBV10-1 CASSPLYRAGDNEQFF TGCGCCAGCAGCCCTCTCTATCGAGCGGGGGACAATGAGCAGTTCTTC
TRBJ1-2 . . TRBV5-1 CASSLRERSYGYTF TGCGCCAGCAGCTTGCGGGAAAGGTCGTATGGCTACACCTTC
TRBJ1-2 TRBD1 . TRBV6-1 CASSWTGGNGYTF TGTGCCAGCAGTTGGACAGGGGGAAACGGCTACACCTTC
TRBJ2-1 TRBD1 . TRBV7-8 CASRSNRGSSYNEQFF TGTGCCAGCAGGAGTAACAGGGGAAGCTCCTACAATGAGCAGTTCTTC
TRBJ1-1 . . TRBV30 CAWSAERAEAFF TGTGCCTGGAGTGCGGAGAGGGCTGAAGCTTTCTTT
TRBJ2-3 . . TRBV11-2 CASSLFGVSTDTQYF TGTGCCAGCAGCTTATTCGGGGTATCCACAGATACGCAGTATTTT
TRBJ1-2 . . TRBV6-5 CASSLGGGLNYGYTF TGTGCCAGCAGTTTGGGGGGAGGCCTCAACTATGGCTACACCTTC
TRBJ2-7 . . TRBV27 CASSPSADYEQYF TGTGCCAGCAGTCCTTCTGCGGATTACGAGCAGTACTTC
TRBJ2-5 TRBD2 . TRBV9 CASSVVRAGGRKTQYF TGTGCCAGCAGCGTAGTTCGAGCGGGGGGGCGAAAGACCCAGTACTTC
TRBJ1-3 . . TRBV5-4 CASSLGAHSGNTIYF TGTGCCAGCAGCTTGGGGGCTCACTCTGGAAACACCATATATTTT
TRBJ1-6 . few TRBV5-1 CASSFTGEYNSPLHF TGCGCCAGCAGCTTTACGGGGGAGTATAATTCACCCCTCCACTTT
TRBJ1-6 . once TRBV28 CASRTGGLANSPLHF TGTGCCAGCAGGACGGGGGGGCTTGCGAATTCACCCCTCCACTTT
TRBJ2-1 TRBD2 . TRBV4-2 CASSRTSGGYNEQFF TGTGCCAGCAGCCGAACTAGCGGGGGATACAATGAGCAGTTCTTC
TRBJ1-1 TRBD1 . TRBV5-8 CASSLDRGGNTEAFF TGTGCCAGCAGCCTGGACAGGGGGGGAAATACTGAAGCTTTCTTT
TRBJ1-4 . few TRBV6-5 CATGHPATNEKLFF TGTGCCACCGGACACCCTGCAACTAATGAAAAACTGTTTTTT
TRBJ1-5 . . TRBV19 CASSNWGDQPQHF TGTGCCAGTAGTAACTGGGGAGATCAGCCCCAGCATTTT
TRBJ2-7 TRBD2 . TRBV6-8 CASPAGSYEQYF TGTGCCAGCCCAGCGGGGTCCTACGAGCAGTACTTC
TRBJ1-3 . . TRBV27 CASSSSYSGNTIYF TGTGCCAGCAGTTCGTCGTACTCTGGAAACACCATATATTTT
TRBJ2-3 . . TRBV10-3 CAIRAEGWRSSTDTQYF TGTGCCATCAGGGCTGAGGGATGGCGATCTAGCACAGATACGCAGTATTTT
TRBJ1-1 TRBD1 . TRBV5-4 CASSLRDRLIRTEAFF TGTGCCAGCAGCCTCCGGGACAGGCTAATCCGCACTGAAGCTTTCTTT
TRBJ2-7 . . TRBV4-1 CASSQEEDSSYEQYF TGCGCCAGCAGCCAAGAAGAGGACAGTTCCTACGAGCAGTACTTC
TRBJ1-1 . . TRBV29-1 CSVGEGPNPEAFF TGCAGCGTTGGGGAGGGCCCCAATCCTGAAGCTTTCTTT
TRBJ2-2 . . TRBV1 CTSSPGTSGGLHTGELFF TGCACCAGCAGCCCAGGGACTAGCGGGGGCCTACACACCGGGGAGCTGTTTTTT
TRBJ1-1 TRBD1 . TRBV11-2 CASSPSTGLGAFF TGTGCCAGCAGCCCCTCGACAGGGTTAGGAGCTTTCTTT
TRBJ2-7 TRBD2 . TRBV7-2 CASSLPTRGGSSYEQYF TGTGCCAGCAGCTTACCGACCCGGGGGGGTAGCTCCTACGAGCAGTACTTC
TRBJ1-3 . . TRBV25-1 CASSGWGGGNTIYF TGTGCCAGCAGTGGCTGGGGGGGTGGGAACACCATATATTTT
TRBJ1-1 . . TRBV5-5 CASSFDGGWTEAFF TGTGCCAGCAGCTTTGATGGGGGCTGGACTGAAGCTTTCTTT
TRBJ1-2 . . TRBV5-6 CASSLYGVNYGYTF TGTGCCAGCAGCTTATACGGAGTCAACTATGGCTACACCTTC
TRBJ2-7 . . TRBV5-1 CASSLKGPTGNEQYF TGCGCCAGCAGCTTGAAGGGCCCTACAGGGAACGAGCAGTACTTC
TRBJ2-2 TRBD2 few TRBV29-1 CSVEERGASELFF TGCAGCGTTGAAGAGCGGGGGGCCTCGGAGCTGTTTTTT
TRBJ2-3 TRBD2 . TRBV9 CASSGERGPSTDTQYF TGTGCCAGCAGCGGCGAGCGGGGTCCCAGCACAGATACGCAGTATTTT
TRBJ1-6 TRBD1 . TRBV7-2 CASSLATGGSGSPLHF TGTGCCAGCAGCTTAGCAACAGGGGGCTCAGGATCACCCCTCCACTTT
TRBJ2-1 TRBD1 few TRBV10-3 CAISESRGPYNEQFF TGTGCCATCAGTGAGTCGAGGGGGCCATACAATGAGCAGTTCTTC
TRBJ1-4 . . TRBV6-5 CASSYVPRGFNEKLFF TGTGCCAGCAGTTACGTCCCTCGGGGGTTTAATGAAAAACTGTTTTTT
TRBJ2-7 TRBD2 few TRBV4-2 CASSRSGGTSYEQYF TGTGCCAGCAGCCGAAGCGGGGGGACCTCCTACGAGCAGTACTTC
TRBJ1-2 . . TRBV19 CASFFYGYTF TGTGCCAGTTTCTTCTATGGCTACACCTTC
TRBJ1-1 TRBD1 . TRBV5-1 CASSLGRDRVNTEAFF TGCGCCAGCAGCTTGGGCCGGGACAGGGTGAACACTGAAGCTTTCTTT
TRBJ1-5 . few TRBV9 CASSVSPQMPQHF TGTGCCAGCAGCGTTTCGCCCCAGATGCCCCAGCATTTT